Below, one T cell receptor beta chain is given with its context. Its target antigen remains unknown. Qualities for individual bases were not recorded, and no much larger clone is one base off. The sample originates from a study of blood T cell repertoires in COVID-19 (TCRdb year 2020). Study-level background: Collaborator samples came from the United States, Italy and Spain and covered acute and convalescent phases of COVID-19. The material from the prospective study consisted of cDNA or gDNA derived from T cells, B-cell-depleted T cells, or PBMCs. The dataset comprised deeply sampled blood TCRbeta repertoires from subjects exposed to, actively infected with, or recovered from COVID-19. The repertoires were released in a freely available public database intended as a resource for research on the immune response to SARS-CoV-2. Samples came from the ongoing ImmuneRACE study (first 160 participants) plus 1,254 subjects from 6 global collaborators. A de-identified subject ID, COVID-19 status, age in years and sex were almost always included in the sample metadata. Where HLA class I and class II types were available, the types were taken from metadata supplied by the sample provider, not from assay-based typing.

The CDR3 spans 14 residues, from the cysteine through the phenylalanine. Only the CDR3 portion is preserved as DNA: 42 bases, with reading frame beginning at the first base. Between the V and J ends, shortened by 4 bases and 4 bases respectively, the junction contains 13 bases. CDR1 ENHRY and CDR2 SYGVKD are derived from the germline V gene. TCRbeta CDR3 regions were amplified from genomic DNA by means of the immunoSEQ Assay, a bias-controlled multiplex PCR. The study's own analysis went as follows. The number of nucleated cells in each sample was estimated by amplification of reference gene primers within the assay. Sequence reads were collapsed and filtered to measure the absolute abundance of every unique TCRbeta CDR3 rearrangement. For each sample, productive Simpson clonality was calculated by taking the square root of Simpson's diversity index across productive rearrangements. TCRdb took over this immuneACCESS table, retaining in-frame rearrangements with V and J assigned. Such tables are incomplete; in checked studies, under half of the missing clones stem from an unresolved V gene, and the remainder is unexplained. The V and J calls and clone size are taken from that table; D and trimming were inferred from the DNA. The sample table contains about 180,000 clones; only one count was recorded for approximately 86% of them. The ten largest clones take up under 3.5% of the sample.

Collaborating institutions collected whole blood in K2EDTA tubes following their own protocols. For TCRbeta analysis, collaborators shipped samples in one of three forms: frozen whole blood, isolated PBMCs, or DNA extracted from either of those sample types. What the study reported, not specific to this receptor: How much clinical and demographic metadata was included differed by source and by participant, and the metadata was provided uncurated.

The sample taken for sequencing was peripheral blood. This clonotype was obtained from a woman between 25 and 40 years old with active or convalescent COVID-19. The chain uses TRBV10-3 and TRBJ1-2, with no reliable assignment of the D segment. CDR3 sequence: CAISVQPAGYGYTF. The nucleotides are TGTGCCATCAGTGTCCAGCCGGCAGGCTATGGCTACACCTTC.